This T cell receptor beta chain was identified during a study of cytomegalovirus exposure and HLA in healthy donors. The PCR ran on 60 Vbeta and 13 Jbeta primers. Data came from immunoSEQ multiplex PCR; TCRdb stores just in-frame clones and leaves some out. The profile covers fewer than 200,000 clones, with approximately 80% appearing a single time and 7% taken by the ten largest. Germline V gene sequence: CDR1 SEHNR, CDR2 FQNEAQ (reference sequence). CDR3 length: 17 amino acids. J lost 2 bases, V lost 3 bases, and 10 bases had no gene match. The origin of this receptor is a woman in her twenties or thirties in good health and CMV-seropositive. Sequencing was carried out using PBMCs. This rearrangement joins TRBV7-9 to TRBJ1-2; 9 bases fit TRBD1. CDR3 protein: CASSFSDRGHMNYGYTF. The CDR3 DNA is TGTGCCAGCAGCTTCTCGGACAGGGGCCACATGAACTATGGCTACACCTTC. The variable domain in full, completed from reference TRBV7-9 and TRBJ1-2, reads DTGVSQNPRHKITKRGQNVTFRCDPISEHNRLYWYRQTLGQGPEFLTYFQNEAQLEKSRLLSDRFSAERPKGSFSTLEIQRTEQGDSAMYLCASSFSDRGHMNYGYTFGSGTRLTVV.